The table lists the clone carrying this TCR beta chain with a few counts. The antigen is undetermined. This specimen comes from a study of beta chain features in type 1 diabetes. Study-wide results and caveats: Moderate but significant shortening of TCRB CDR3s was recorded in all four CD4+ subsets from Type 1 diabetes patients.

A single heparinised blood sample, averaging approximately 110 mL, was obtained per donor. Over 95% purity was reached by all sorted populations. With V trimmed by 2 bases and J by 10 bases, 5 bases remained unmatched. The CDR3 contains 12 residues. Germline V CDR1 and CDR2: GTSNPN, SVGIG (reference sequence). The study reverse transcribed the entire isolated RNA, so it sequenced expressed TCRB transcripts. The data were produced by immunoSEQ multiplex PCR, yet TCRdb's version contains in-frame clones alone and is incomplete. The sample shows approximately 470,000 clones, around 30% of them seen only once.

The receptor comes from a young man in good health. Input material: naive CD4+ T cells from blood. The chain employs TRBV30 and TRBJ2-3, with 8 bases aligning to TRBD2. CDR3 sequence reads: CAWSPGLGAQYF. In DNA, the CDR3 is TGTGCCTGGAGTCCGGGACTAGGAGCGCAGTATTTT.